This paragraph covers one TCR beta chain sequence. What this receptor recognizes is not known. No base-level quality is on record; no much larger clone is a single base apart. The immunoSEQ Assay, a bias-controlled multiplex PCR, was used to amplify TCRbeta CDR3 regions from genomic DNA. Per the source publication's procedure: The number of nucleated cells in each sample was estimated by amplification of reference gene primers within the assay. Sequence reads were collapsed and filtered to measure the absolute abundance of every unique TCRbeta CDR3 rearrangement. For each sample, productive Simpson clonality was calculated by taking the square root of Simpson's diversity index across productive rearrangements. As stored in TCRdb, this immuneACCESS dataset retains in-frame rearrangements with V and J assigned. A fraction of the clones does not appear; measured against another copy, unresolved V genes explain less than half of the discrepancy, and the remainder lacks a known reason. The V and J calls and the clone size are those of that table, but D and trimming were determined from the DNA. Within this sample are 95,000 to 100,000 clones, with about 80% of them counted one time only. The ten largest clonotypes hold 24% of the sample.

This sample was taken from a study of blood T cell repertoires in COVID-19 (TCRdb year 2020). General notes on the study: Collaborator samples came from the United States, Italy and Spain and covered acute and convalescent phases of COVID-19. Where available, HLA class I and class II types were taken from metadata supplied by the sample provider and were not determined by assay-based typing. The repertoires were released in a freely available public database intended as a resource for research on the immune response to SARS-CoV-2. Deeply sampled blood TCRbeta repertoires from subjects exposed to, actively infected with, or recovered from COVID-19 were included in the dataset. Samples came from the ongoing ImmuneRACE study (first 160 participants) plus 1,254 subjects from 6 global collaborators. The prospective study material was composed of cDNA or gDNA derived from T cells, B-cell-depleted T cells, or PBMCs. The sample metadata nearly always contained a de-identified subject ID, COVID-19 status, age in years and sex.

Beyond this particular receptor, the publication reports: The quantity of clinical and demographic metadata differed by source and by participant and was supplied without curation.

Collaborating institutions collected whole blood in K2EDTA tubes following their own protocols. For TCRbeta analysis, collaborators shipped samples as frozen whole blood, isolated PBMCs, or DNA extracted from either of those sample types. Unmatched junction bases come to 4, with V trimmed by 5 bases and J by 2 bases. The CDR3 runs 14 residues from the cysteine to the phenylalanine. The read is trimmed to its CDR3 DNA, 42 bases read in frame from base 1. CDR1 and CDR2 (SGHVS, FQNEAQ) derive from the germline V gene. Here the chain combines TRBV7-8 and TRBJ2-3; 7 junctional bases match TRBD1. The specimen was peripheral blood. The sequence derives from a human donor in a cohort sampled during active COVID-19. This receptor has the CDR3 CASSRGQDTDTQYF. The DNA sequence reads TGTGCCAGCAGCCGTGGACAGGACACAGATACGCAGTATTTT.